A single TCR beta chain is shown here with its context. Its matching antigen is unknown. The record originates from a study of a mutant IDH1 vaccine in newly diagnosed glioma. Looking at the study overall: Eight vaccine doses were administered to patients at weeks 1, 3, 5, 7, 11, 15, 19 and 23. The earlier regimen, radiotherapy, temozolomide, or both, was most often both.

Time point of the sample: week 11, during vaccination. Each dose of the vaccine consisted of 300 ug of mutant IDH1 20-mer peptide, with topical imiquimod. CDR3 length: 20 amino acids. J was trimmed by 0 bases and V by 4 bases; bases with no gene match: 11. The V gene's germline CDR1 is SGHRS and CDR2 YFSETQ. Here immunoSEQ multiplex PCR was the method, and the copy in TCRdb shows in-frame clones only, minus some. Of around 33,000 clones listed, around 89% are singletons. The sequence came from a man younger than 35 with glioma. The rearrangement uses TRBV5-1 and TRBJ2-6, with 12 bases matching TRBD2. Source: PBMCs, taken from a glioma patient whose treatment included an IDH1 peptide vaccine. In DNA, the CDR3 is TGCGCCAGCAGCCACCTGGTAGGACTAGCGGGGAACTCTGGGGCCAACGTCCTGACTTTC. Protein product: CASSHLVGLAGNSGANVLTF.